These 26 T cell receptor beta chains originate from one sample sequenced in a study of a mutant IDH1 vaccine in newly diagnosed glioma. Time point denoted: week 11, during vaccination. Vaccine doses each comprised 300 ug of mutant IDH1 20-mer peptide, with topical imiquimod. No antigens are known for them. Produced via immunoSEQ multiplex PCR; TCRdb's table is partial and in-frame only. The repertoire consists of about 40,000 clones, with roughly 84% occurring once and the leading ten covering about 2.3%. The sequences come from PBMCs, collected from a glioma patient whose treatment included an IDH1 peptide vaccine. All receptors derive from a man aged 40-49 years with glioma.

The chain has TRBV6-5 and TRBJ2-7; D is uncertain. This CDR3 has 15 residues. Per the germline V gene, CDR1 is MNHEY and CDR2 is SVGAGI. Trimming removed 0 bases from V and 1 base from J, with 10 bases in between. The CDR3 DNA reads TGTGCCAGCAGTTACTCGCGGCCCCGTTCCTACGAGCAGTACTTC. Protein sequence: CASSYSRPRSYEQYF.

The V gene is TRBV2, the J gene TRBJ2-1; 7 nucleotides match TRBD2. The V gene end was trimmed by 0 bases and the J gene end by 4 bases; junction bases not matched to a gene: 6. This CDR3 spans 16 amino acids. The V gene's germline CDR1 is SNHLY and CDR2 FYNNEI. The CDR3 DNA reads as TGTGCCAGCAGTGAAGCTCAGCGGGGATCTTACAATGAGCAGTTCTTC. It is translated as CASSEAQRGSYNEQFF. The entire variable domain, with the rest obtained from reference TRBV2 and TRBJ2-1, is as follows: EPEVTQTPSHQVTQMGQEVILRCVPISNHLYFYWYRQILGQKVEFLVSFYNNEISEKSEIFDDQFSVERPDGSNFTLKIRSTKLEDSAMYFCASSEAQRGSYNEQFFGPGTRLTVL.

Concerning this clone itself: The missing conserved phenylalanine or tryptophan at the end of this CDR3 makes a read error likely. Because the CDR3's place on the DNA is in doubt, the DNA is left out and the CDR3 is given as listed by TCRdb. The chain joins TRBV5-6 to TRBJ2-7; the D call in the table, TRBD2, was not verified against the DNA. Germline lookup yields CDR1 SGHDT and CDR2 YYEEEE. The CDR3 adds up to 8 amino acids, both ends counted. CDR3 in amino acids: CASSPGSC.

CDR3 sequence: CASSVRPGQGGNTGELFF. Here the CDR3 DNA reads TGTGCCAGTAGTGTCCGACCGGGGCAGGGGGGTAACACCGGGGAGCTGTTTTTT. J is TRBJ2-2 and V is TRBV19; D is perhaps TRBD1 (7 bases). The CDR3 contains 18 residues. Germline values: CDR1 LNHDA, CDR2 SQIVND (reference sequence). V lost 5 bases to trimming and J lost 2 bases, with 21 bases between them. The full variable domain, in which reference TRBV19 and TRBJ2-2 provide the parts outside the CDR3, is DGGITQSPKYLFRKEGQNVTLSCEQNLNHDAMYWYRQDPGQGLRLIYYSQIVNDFQKGDIAEGYSVSREKKESFPLTVTSAQKNPTAFYLCASSVRPGQGGNTGELFFGEGSRLTVL.

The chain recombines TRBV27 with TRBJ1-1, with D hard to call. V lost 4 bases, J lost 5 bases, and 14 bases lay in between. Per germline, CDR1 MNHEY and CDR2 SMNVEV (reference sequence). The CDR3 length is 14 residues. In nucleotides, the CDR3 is TGTGCCAGCAGTTCGACTCCGAGAAATACTGAAGCTTTCTTT. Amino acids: CASSSTPRNTEAFF.

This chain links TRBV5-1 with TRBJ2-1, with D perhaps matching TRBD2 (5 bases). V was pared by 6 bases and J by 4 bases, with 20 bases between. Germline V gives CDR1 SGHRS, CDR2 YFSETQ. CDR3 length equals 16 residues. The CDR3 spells CASTIASPTSYNEQFF. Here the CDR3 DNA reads TGCGCCAGCACCATAGCTAGCCCCACGAGTTACAATGAGCAGTTCTTC. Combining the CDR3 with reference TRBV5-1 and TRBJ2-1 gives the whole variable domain KAGVTQTPRYLIKTRGQQVTLSCSPISGHRSVSWYQQTPGQGLQFLFEYFSETQRNKGNFPGRFSGRQFSNSRSEMNVSTLELGDSALYLCASTIASPTSYNEQFFGPGTRLTVL.

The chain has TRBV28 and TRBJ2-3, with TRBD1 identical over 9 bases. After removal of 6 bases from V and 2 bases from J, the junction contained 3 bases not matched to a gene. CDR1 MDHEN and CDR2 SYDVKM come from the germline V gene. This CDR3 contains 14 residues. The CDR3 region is CASRDRGPTDTQYF. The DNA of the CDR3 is TGTGCCAGCAGGGACAGGGGCCCCACAGATACGCAGTATTTT.

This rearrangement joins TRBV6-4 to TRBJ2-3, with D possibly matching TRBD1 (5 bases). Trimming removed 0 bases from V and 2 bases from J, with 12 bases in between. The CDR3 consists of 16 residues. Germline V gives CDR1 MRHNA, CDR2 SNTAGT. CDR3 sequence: CASSDSEGVFTDTQYF. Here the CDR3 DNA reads TGTGCCAGCAGTGACTCGGAAGGGGTGTTCACAGATACGCAGTATTTT.

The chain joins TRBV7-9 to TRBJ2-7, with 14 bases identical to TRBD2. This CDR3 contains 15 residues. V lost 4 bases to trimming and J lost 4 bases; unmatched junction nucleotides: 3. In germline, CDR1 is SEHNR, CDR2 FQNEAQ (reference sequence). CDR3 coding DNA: TGTGCCAGCAGCTCGGGACTAGCGGGAGTGTACGAGCAGTACTTC. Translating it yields CASSSGLAGVYEQYF.

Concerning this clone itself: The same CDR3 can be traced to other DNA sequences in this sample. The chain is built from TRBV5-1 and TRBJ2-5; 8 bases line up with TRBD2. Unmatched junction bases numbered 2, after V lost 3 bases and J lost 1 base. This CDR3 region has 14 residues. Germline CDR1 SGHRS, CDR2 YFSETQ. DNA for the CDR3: TGCGCCAGCAGCTCCCGGGGGGGCCAAGAGACCCAGTACTTC. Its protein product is CASSSRGGQETQYF.

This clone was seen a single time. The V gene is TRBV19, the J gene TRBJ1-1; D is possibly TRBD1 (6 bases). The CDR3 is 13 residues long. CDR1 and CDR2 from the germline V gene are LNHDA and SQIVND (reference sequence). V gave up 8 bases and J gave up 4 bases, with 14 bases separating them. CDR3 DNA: TGTGCCAGTCGGGGGGCGCGGGGCACTGAAGCTTTCTTT. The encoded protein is CASRGARGTEAFF.

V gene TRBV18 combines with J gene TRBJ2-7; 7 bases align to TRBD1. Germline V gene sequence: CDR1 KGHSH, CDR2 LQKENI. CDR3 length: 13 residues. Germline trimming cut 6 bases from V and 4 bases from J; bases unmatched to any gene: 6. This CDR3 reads CASSRGQAYEQYF. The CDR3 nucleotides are TGTGCCAGCTCCCGCGGACAGGCGTACGAGCAGTACTTC.

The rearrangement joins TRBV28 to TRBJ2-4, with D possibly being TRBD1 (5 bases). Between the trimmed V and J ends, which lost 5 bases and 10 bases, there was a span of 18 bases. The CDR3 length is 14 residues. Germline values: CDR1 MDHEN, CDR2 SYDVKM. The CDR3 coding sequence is TGTGCCAGCAGTGCCGAGCTAGGGGTCTTTATTCAGTACTTC. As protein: CASSAELGVFIQYF.

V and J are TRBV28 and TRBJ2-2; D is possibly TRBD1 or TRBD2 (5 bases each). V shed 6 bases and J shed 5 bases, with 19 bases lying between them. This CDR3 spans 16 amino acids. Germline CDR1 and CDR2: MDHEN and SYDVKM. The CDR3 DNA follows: TGTGCCAGCAGACCTGGCTGGGGGTTGAGTACCGGGGAGCTGTTTTTT. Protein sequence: CASRPGWGLSTGELFF.

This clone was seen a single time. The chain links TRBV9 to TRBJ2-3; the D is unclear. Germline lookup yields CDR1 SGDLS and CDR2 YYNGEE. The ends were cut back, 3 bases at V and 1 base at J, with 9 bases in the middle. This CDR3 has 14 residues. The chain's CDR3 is CASSGRRRTDTQYF. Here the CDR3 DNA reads TGTGCCAGCAGCGGCAGGAGACGCACAGATACGCAGTATTTT.

The CDR3 DNA is TGTGCCAGCAGCCAAGAGATGCGTGGGGGTCGAAGCTATGGCTACACCTTC. This translates into CASSQEMRGGRSYGYTF. The V gene is TRBV4-2, the J gene TRBJ1-2, with D maybe TRBD1 (5 bases). The CDR3 covers 17 residues. Trimming left V 0 bases short and J 4 bases short, with 18 bases between. Germline-derived CDR1 and CDR2 are LGHNA and YNFKEQ.

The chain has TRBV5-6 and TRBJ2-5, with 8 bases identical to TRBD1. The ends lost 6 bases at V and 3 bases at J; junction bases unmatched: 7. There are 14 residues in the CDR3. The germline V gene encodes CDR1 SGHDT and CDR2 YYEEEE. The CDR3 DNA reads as TGTGCCAGCAACTCGCTGGACAGGGAAGAGACCCAGTACTTC. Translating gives CASNSLDREETQYF. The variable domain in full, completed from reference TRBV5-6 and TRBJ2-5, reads DAGVTQSPTHLIKTRGQQVTLRCSPKSGHDTVSWYQQALGQGPQFIFQYYEEEERQRGNFPDRFSGHQFPNYSSELNVNALLLGDSALYLCASNSLDREETQYFGPGTRLLVL.

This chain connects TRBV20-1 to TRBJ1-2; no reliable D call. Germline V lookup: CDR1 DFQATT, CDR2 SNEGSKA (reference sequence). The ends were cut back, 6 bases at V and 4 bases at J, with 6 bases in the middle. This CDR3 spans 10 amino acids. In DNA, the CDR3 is TGCAGTGCCGGACCCTATGGCTACACCTTC. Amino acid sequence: CSAGPYGYTF.

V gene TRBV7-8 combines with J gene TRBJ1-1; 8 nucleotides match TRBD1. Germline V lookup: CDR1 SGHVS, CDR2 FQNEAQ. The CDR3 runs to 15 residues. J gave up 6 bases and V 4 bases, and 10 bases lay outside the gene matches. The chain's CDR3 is CASSSATGGRAEAFF. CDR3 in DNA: TGTGCCAGCAGCTCGGCTACAGGGGGACGGGCTGAAGCTTTCTTT.

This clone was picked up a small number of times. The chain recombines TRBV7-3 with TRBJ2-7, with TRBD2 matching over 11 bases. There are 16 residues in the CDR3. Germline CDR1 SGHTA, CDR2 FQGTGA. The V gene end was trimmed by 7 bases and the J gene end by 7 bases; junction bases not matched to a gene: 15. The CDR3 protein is CASNPGGTSGGREQYF. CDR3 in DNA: TGTGCCAGCAACCCCGGGGGGACTAGCGGAGGGAGAGAGCAGTACTTC. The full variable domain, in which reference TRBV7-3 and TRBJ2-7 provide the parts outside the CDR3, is GAGVSQTPSNKVTEKGKYVELRCDPISGHTALYWYRQSLGQGPEFLIYFQGTGAADDSGLPNDRFFAVRPEGSVSTLKIQRTERGDSAVYLCASNPGGTSGGREQYFGPGTRLTVT.

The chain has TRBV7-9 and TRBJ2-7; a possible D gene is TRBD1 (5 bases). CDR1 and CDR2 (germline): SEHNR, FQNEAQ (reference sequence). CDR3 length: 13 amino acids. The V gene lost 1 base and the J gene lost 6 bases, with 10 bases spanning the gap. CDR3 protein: CASSLGRESEQYF. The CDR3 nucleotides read TGTGCCAGCAGCTTAGGCAGGGAAAGCGAGCAGTACTTC. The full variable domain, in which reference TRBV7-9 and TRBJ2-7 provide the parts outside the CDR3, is DTGVSQNPRHKITKRGQNVTFRCDPISEHNRLYWYRQTLGQGPEFLTYFQNEAQLEKSRLLSDRFSAERPKGSFSTLEIQRTEQGDSAMYLCASSLGRESEQYFGPGTRLTVT.

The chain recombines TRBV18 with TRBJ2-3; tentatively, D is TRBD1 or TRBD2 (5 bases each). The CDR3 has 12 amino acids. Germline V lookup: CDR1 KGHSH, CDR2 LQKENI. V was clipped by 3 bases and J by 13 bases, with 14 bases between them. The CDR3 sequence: CASSPGDPVKYF. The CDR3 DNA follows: TGTGCCAGCTCACCGGGGGACCCAGTAAAGTATTTT.

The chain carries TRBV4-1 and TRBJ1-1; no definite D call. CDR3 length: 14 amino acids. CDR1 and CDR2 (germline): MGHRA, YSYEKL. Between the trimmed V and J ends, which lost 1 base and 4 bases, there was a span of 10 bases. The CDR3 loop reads CASSQARGFTEAFF. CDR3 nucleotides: TGCGCCAGCAGCCAAGCGCGGGGATTCACTGAAGCTTTCTTT.

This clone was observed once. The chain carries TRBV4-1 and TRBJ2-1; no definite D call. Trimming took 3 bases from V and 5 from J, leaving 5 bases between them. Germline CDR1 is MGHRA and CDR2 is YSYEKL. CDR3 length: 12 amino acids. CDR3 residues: CASSHVHNEQFF. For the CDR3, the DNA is TGCGCCAGCAGCCACGTCCACAATGAGCAGTTCTTC.

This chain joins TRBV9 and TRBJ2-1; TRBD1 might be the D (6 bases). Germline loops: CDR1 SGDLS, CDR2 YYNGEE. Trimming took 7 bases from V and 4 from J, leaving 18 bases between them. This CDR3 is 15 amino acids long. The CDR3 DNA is TGTGCCAGCGGACAGACCTGGTTCCCATACAATGAGCAGTTCTTC. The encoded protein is CASGQTWFPYNEQFF.

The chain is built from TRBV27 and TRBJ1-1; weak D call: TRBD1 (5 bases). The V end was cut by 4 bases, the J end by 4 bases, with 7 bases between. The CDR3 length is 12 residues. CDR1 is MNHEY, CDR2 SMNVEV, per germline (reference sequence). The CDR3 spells CASSSRVTEAFF. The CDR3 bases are TGTGCCAGCAGTTCCAGGGTCACTGAAGCTTTCTTT.